This record looks at one T cell receptor beta chain sequence and its context. The antigen is unknown. The sample comes from a study of T cells in localized non-small cell lung cancer. The study's findings and limits: Prolonged overall survival went with higher T cell density in the blood. Among the top 100 tumor clones, a median about 57 appeared in adjacent lung. The study found T cell clonality highest in uninvolved adjacent lung, above tumor. Heterogeneity remains possible because sequencing was limited to only one tumor region.

Germline CDR1 and CDR2: LNHDA and SQIVND (reference sequence). J was trimmed by 0 bases and V by 6 bases; bases with no gene match: 3. This CDR3 contains 15 residues. Profiling relied on immunoSEQ multiplex PCR, and the TCRdb table lists in-frame clones only, not all of them. The sample lists tens of thousands of clones, about nine tenths occurring once. The chain has TRBV19 and TRBJ2-2; 8 bases map to TRBD1. This clonotype was sampled from a male donor at least 60 years old with stage III lung adenocarcinoma. This specimen was peripheral blood, taken before any cancer treatment. DNA for the CDR3: TGTGCCAGTAGCCTGGGACAGGCGAACACCGGGGAGCTGTTTTTT. Its translation is CASSLGQANTGELFF. The variable domain in full, completed from reference TRBV19 and TRBJ2-2, reads DGGITQSPKYLFRKEGQNVTLSCEQNLNHDAMYWYRQDPGQGLRLIYYSQIVNDFQKGDIAEGYSVSREKKESFPLTVTSAQKNPTAFYLCASSLGQANTGELFFGEGSRLTVL.